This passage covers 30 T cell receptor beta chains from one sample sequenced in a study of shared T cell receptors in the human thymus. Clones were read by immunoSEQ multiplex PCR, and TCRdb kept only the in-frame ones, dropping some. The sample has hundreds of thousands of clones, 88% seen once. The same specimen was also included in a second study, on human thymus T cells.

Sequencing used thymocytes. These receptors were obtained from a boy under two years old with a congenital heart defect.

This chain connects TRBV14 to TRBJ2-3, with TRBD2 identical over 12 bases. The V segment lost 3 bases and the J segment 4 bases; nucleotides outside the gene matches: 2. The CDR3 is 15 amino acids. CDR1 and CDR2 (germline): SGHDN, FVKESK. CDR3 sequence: CASSQTSGSADTQYF. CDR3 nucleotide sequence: TGTGCCAGCAGCCAGACTAGCGGGAGCGCAGATACGCAGTATTTT.

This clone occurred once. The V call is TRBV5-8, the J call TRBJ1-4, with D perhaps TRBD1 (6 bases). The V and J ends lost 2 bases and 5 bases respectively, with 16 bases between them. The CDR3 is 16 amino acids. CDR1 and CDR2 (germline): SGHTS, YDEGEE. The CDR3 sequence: CASSFGTQGINEKLFF. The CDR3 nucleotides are TGTGCCAGCAGCTTTGGGACACAGGGTATCAATGAAAAACTGTTTTTT.

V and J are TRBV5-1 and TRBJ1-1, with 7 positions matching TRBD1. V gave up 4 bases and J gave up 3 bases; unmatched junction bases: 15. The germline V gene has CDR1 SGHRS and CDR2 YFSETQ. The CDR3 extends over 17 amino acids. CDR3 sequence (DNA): TGCGCCAGCAGCCGGGGGACAGCCTGGGGGCTCGACACTGAAGCTTTCTTT. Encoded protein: CASSRGTAWGLDTEAFF.

The CDR3 sequence is CAISAGTSGRSHEQFF. The CDR3 DNA sequence: TGTGCCATCAGTGCGGGTACTAGCGGGAGGAGCCATGAGCAGTTCTTC. The genes are TRBV10-3 and TRBJ2-1; 12 bases match TRBD2. Germline V CDR1 and CDR2: ENHRY, SYGVKD. The CDR3 loop spans 16 amino acids. V shed 4 bases, J shed 8 bases, and the junction held 9 bases outside the gene matches.

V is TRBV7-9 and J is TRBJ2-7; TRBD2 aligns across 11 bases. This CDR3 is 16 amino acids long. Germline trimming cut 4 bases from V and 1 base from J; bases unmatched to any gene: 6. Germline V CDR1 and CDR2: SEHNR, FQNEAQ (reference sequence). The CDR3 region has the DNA TGTGCCAGCAGCTCACCGGGACTAGCGGAGTCCTACGAGCAGTACTTC. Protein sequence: CASSSPGLAESYEQYF. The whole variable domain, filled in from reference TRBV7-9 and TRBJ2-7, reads DTGVSQNPRHKITKRGQNVTFRCDPISEHNRLYWYRQTLGQGPEFLTYFQNEAQLEKSRLLSDRFSAERPKGSFSTLEIQRTEQGDSAMYLCASSSPGLAESYEQYFGPGTRLTVT.

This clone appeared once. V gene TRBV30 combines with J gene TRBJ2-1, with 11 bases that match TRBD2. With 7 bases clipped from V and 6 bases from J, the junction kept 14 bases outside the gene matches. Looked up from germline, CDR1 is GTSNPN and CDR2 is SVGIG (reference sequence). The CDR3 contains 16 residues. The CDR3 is CAYLPSGRKISNEQFF. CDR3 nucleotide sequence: TGTGCCTATCTGCCTAGCGGGAGGAAGATAAGCAATGAGCAGTTCTTC.

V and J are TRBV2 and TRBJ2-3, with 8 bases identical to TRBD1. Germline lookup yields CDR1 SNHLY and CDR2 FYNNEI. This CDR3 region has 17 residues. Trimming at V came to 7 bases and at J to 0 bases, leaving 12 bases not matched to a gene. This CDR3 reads CASILQGGSASTDTQYF. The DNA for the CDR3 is TGTGCCAGCATCTTACAGGGGGGCTCTGCTAGCACAGATACGCAGTATTTT.

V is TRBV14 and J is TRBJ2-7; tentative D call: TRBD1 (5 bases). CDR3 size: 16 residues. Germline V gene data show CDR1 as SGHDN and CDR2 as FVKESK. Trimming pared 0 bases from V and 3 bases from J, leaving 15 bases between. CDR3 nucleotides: TGTGCCAGCAGCCAAGAAGGCCAGGGAAATTTCTACGAGCAGTACTTC. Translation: CASSQEGQGNFYEQYF.

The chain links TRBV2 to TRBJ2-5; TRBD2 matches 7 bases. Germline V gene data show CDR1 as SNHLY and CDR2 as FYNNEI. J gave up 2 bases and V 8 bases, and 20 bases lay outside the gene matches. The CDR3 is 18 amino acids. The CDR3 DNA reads TGTGCCAGCCCGAAAATCACGAGGGCGGGAGAGAAGCAAGAGACCCAGTACTTC. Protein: CASPKITRAGEKQETQYF.

The CDR3 nucleotides read TGTGCCAGCAGCCAAGGGCCCGGGGGGGTAAGCCTCAATGAGCAGTTCTTC. This translates into CASSQGPGGVSLNEQFF. The chain combines TRBV4-2 with TRBJ2-1, with 8 bases that match TRBD2. The CDR3 consists of 17 residues. With V trimmed by 1 base and J by 6 bases, 11 bases remained unmatched. Per the germline V gene, CDR1 is LGHNA and CDR2 is YNFKEQ.

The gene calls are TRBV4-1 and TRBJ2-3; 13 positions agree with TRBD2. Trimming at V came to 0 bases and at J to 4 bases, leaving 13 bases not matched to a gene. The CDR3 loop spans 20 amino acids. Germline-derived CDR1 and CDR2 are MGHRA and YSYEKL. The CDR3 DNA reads TGCGCCAGCAGCCAAGATTCAACGTTCCTGACTAGCGGGAGGCCAGATACGCAGTATTTT. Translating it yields CASSQDSTFLTSGRPDTQYF.

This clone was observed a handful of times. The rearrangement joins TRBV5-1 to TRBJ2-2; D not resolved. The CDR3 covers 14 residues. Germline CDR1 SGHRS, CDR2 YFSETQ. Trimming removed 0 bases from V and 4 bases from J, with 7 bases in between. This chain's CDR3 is CASSLGAPTGELFF. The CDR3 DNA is TGCGCCAGCAGCTTGGGGGCACCCACCGGGGAGCTGTTTTTT.

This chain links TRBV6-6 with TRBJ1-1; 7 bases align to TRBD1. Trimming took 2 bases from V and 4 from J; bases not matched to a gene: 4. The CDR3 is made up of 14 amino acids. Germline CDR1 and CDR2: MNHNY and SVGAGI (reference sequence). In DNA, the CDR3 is TGTGCCAGCAGTTACAGGGGGCGGGTCACTGAAGCTTTCTTT. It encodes CASSYRGRVTEAFF.

For the CDR3, the DNA is TGTGCCAGCAGTGAGAATTACGAGGGCCACCAAGAGACCCAGTACTTC. Its protein product is CASSENYEGHQETQYF. The chain is built from TRBV6-1 and TRBJ2-5, with TRBD2 as a possible D gene (5 bases). Germline V gene data show CDR1 as MNHNS and CDR2 as SASEGT. The CDR3 runs 16 residues. V was pared by 3 bases and J by 0 bases, with 14 bases between.

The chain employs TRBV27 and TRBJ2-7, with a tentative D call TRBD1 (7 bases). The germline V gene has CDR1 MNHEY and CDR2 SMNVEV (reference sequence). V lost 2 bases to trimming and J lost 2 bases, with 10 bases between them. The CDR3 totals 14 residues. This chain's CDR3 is CASSLGGGTYEQYF. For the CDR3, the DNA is TGTGCCAGCAGTTTAGGAGGGGGCACCTACGAGCAGTACTTC.

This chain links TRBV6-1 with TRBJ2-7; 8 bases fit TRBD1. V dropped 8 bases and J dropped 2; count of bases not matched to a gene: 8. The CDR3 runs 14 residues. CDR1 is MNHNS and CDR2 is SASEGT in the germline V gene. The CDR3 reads CASEETGVPYEQYF. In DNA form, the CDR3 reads TGTGCCAGCGAGGAGACAGGGGTCCCCTACGAGCAGTACTTC.

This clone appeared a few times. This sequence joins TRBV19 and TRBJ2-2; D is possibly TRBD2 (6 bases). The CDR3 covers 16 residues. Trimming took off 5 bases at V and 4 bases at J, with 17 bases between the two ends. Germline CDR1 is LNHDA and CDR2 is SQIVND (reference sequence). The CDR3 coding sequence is TGTGCCAGTAGTGACCCGGACTACCCCGCCACCGGGGAGCTGTTTTTT. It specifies CASSDPDYPATGELFF.

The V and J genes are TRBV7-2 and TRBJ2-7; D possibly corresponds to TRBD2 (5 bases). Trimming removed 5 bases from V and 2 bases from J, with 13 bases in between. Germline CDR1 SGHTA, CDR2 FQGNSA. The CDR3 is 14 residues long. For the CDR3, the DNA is TGTGCCAGCAGCCGGAGAAGGAGGCCCTACGAGCAGTACTTC. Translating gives CASSRRRRPYEQYF.

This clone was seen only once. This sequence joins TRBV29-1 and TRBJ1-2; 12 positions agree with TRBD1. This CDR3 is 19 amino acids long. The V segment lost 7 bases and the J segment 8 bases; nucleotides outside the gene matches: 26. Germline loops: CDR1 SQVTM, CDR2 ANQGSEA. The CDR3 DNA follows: TGCAGCGCCCTACCCAGCCCCGGGACAGGGGGCGAGAGCCTGGACGGCTACACCTTC. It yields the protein CSALPSPGTGGESLDGYTF.

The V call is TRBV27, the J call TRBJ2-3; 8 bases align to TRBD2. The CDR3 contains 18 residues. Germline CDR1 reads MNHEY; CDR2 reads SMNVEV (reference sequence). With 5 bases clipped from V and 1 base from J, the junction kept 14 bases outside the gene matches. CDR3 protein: CASSPTPRGGACTDTQYF. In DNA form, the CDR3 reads TGTGCCAGCAGTCCGACCCCACGGGGGGGGGCCTGCACAGATACGCAGTATTTT.

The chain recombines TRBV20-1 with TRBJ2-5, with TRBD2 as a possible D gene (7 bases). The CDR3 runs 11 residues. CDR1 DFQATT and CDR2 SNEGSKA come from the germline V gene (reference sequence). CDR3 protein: CRPGGRETQYF. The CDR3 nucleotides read TGCAGGCCCGGGGGGCGAGAGACCCAGTACTTC.

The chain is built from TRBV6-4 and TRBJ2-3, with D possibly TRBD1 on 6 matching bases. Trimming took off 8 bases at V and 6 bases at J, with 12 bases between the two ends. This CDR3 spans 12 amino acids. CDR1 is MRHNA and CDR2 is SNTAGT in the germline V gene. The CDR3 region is CASLWGLDTQYF. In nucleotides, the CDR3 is TGTGCCAGCCTCTGGGGGCTGGATACGCAGTATTTT.

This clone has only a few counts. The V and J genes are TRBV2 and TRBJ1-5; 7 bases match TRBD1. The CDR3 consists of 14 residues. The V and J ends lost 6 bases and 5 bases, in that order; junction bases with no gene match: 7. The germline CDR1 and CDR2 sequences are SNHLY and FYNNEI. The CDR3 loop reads CASRRQGRDQPQHF. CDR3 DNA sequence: TGTGCCAGCAGGAGACAGGGACGGGATCAGCCCCAGCATTTT.

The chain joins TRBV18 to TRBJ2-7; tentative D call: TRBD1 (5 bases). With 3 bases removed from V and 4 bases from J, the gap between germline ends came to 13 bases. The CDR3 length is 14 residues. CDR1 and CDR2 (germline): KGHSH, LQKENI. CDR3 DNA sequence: TGTGCCAGCTCACCGTGGGGCGCCGTGTACGAGCAGTACTTC. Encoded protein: CASSPWGAVYEQYF.

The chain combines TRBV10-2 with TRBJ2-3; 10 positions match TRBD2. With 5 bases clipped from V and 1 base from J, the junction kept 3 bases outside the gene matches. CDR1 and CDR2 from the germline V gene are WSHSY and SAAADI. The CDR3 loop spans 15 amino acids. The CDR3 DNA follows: TGCGCCAGCAGTCTAGCGGGAGTGGGCACAGATACGCAGTATTTT. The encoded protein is CASSLAGVGTDTQYF.

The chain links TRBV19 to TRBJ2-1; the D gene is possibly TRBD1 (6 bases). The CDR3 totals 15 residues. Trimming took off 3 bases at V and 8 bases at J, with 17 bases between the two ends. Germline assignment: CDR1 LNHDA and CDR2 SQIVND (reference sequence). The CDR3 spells CASSMTGQTYDEQFF. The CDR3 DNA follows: TGTGCCAGTAGTATGACGGGACAAACTTACGATGAGCAGTTCTTC.

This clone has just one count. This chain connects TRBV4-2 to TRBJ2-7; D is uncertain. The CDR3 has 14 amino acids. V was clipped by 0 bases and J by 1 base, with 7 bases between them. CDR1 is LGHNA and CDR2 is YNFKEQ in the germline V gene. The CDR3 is CASSQEYGSYEQYF. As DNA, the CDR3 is TGTGCCAGCAGCCAAGAGTACGGTTCCTACGAGCAGTACTTC.

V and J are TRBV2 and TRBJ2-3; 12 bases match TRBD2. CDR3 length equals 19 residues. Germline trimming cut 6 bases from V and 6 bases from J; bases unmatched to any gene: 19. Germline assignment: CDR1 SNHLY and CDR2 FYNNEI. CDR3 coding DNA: TGTGCCAGCAGGCCCAGGGGGCGGCTAGCGGGAGGGAGCAGGGATACGCAGTATTTT. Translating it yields CASRPRGRLAGGSRDTQYF.

The CDR3 region is CASSDFPGTEAFF. The DNA of the CDR3 is TGTGCCAGCAGTGACTTTCCGGGGACTGAAGCTTTCTTT. The V and J genes are TRBV6-4 and TRBJ1-1; D is unresolved. The germline V and J ends were trimmed by 1 base and 5 bases, with 8 bases remaining between them. The CDR3 spans 13 residues. CDR1 MRHNA and CDR2 SNTAGT come from the germline V gene.

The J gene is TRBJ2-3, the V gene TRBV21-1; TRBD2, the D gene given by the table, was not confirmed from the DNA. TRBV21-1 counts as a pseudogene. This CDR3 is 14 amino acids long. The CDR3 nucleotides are TGTGCCAGCAGCAAGCCTAGAGGAACAGATACGCAGTATTTT. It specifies CASSKPRGTDTQYF.